These 26 T cell receptor beta chains originate from one sample sequenced in a study of cytomegalovirus exposure and HLA in healthy donors. Produced via immunoSEQ multiplex PCR; TCRdb's table is partial and in-frame only. The profile shows over 150,000 clones, less than 90% of them singletons. The specimen sequenced was PBMCs. The receptors were gathered from a man younger than 30 in good health and CMV-seropositive.

J is TRBJ1-2 and V is TRBV27, with TRBD1 matching over 8 bases. This CDR3 contains 14 residues. CDR1 and CDR2 from the germline V gene are MNHEY and SMNVEV (reference sequence). V dropped 7 bases and J dropped 8; count of bases not matched to a gene: 12. CDR3 nucleotide sequence: TGTGCCAGCATGACAGGGGCGTCCCTGGCGGGCTACACCTTC. Translation gives CASMTGASLAGYTF.

The chain recombines TRBV2 with TRBJ2-1; a possible D gene is TRBD2 (6 bases). This CDR3 contains 16 residues. Trimming stripped 7 bases from V and 7 bases from J, with 23 bases between. Germline V gene sequence: CDR1 SNHLY, CDR2 FYNNEI. The CDR3 here is CASIPQAGTYTNEQFF. In DNA form, the CDR3 reads TGTGCCAGCATCCCCCAGGCGGGAACCTATACAAATGAGCAGTTCTTC.

The V and J genes are TRBV7-2 and TRBJ1-6, with D maybe TRBD1 (5 bases). The V gene lost 5 bases and the J gene lost 10 bases, with 21 bases spanning the gap. The CDR3 has 16 residues. Per germline, CDR1 SGHTA and CDR2 FQGNSA. CDR3 amino acids: CASSRQSQGSPSPLHF. DNA of the CDR3: TGTGCCAGCAGCCGCCAATCCCAGGGATCCCCCTCACCCCTCCACTTT.

The chain combines TRBV7-9 with TRBJ2-1; 9 bases fit TRBD2. Germline V gene sequence: CDR1 SEHNR, CDR2 FQNEAQ (reference sequence). The junction had 6 bases not matched to a gene; V was cut back by 5 bases and J by 10 bases. The CDR3 loop spans 13 amino acids. CDR3 nucleotide sequence: TGTGCCAGCAGCCCCCTAGCGGGGAGCGAGCAGTTCTTC. It translates to CASSPLAGSEQFF. The variable domain in full, with the rest retrieved from reference TRBV7-9 and TRBJ2-1, is DTGVSQNPRHKITKRGQNVTFRCDPISEHNRLYWYRQTLGQGPEFLTYFQNEAQLEKSRLLSDRFSAERPKGSFSTLEIQRTEQGDSAMYLCASSPLAGSEQFFGPGTRLTVL.

The chain recombines TRBV6-1 with TRBJ1-2; D is unclear. This CDR3 has 14 residues. The germline gives CDR1 MNHNS, CDR2 SASEGT. The V end lost 2 bases, the J end lost 2 bases, and 9 bases lay between the germline ends. CDR3 sequence: CASSESGGNYGYTF. The CDR3 DNA is TGTGCCAGCAGTGAATCGGGAGGGAACTATGGCTACACCTTC.

Here the CDR3 reads CASSLGRGTGGYEQYF. DNA for the CDR3: TGTGCCAGCAGCTTGGGGCGAGGGACCGGGGGCTACGAGCAGTACTTC. This chain links TRBV5-4 with TRBJ2-7, with D tentatively TRBD2 (6 bases). This CDR3 comprises 16 residues. V lost 0 bases and J 3 bases, leaving 16 bases between the germline ends. Germline CDR1 and CDR2: SGHNT and YYREEE (reference sequence).

This chain joins TRBV2 and TRBJ2-7; 9 bases fit TRBD1. The CDR3 runs 14 residues. V gave up 3 bases and J gave up 4 bases; unmatched junction bases: 4. Per the germline V gene, CDR1 is SNHLY and CDR2 is FYNNEI. The CDR3 region is CASSERTGEYEQYF. The CDR3 coding sequence is TGTGCCAGCAGTGAGCGGACAGGGGAGTACGAGCAGTACTTC.

The rearrangement links TRBV5-1 to TRBJ2-1, with TRBD2 identical over 8 bases. Losses at the gene ends were 4 bases for V and 4 bases for J; bases not matched to a gene: 4. CDR3 length equals 14 residues. The V gene's germline CDR1 is SGHRS and CDR2 YFSETQ. The CDR3 DNA follows: TGCGCCAGCAGCCCCGCGGGAGGTTACAATGAGCAGTTCTTC. This sequence encodes CASSPAGGYNEQFF.

The V and J genes are TRBV9 and TRBJ2-3; tentative D call: TRBD2 (6 bases). Germline-derived CDR1 and CDR2 are SGDLS and YYNGEE. The V gene lost 3 bases and the J gene lost 0 bases, with 14 bases spanning the gap. The CDR3 sequence is 16 residues long. CDR3 nucleotide sequence: TGTGCCAGCAGCGCCGATGGAGGGTCTAGCACAGATACGCAGTATTTT. The encoded protein is CASSADGGSSTDTQYF.

The CDR3 here is CAIGDTAGLYEQFF. The DNA of the CDR3 is TGTGCCATCGGAGACACGGCGGGCCTTTACGAGCAGTTCTTC. The gene calls are TRBV10-3 and TRBJ2-1; perhaps TRBD2 as D (5 bases). Trimming shortened V by 8 bases and J by 10 bases, and 21 bases separated the two germline ends. The CDR3 has 14 amino acids. CDR1 is ENHRY, CDR2 SYGVKD, per germline.

This rearrangement joins TRBV5-8 to TRBJ2-4, with TRBD1 matching 7 bases. The V gene's germline CDR1 is SGHTS and CDR2 YDEGEE. This CDR3 has 15 amino acids. V trimming: 0 bases; J trimming: 1 base; junction bases outside the gene matches: 1. The CDR3 nucleotides read TGTGCCAGCAGCTTGGCGGACAGGGCCAAAAACATTCAGTACTTC. Its translation: CASSLADRAKNIQYF. Together with reference TRBV5-8 and TRBJ2-4, the CDR3 gives the full variable domain: EAGVTQSPTHLIKTRGQQATLRCSPISGHTSVYWYQQALGLGLQFLLWYDEGEERNRGNFPPRFSGRQFPNYSSELNVNALELEDSALYLCASSLADRAKNIQYFGAGTRLSVL.

This clone came up a few times. CDR3 amino acids: CSVEGERGINTGELFF. The CDR3 nucleotides read TGCAGCGTTGAAGGGGAGCGGGGGATTAACACCGGGGAGCTGTTTTTT. The genes are TRBV29-1 and TRBJ2-2; 8 bases fit TRBD2. Trimming removed 1 base from V and 2 bases from J; junction bases left unmatched: 6. In germline, CDR1 is SQVTM, CDR2 ANQGSEA. This CDR3 contains 16 residues.

The chain is built from TRBV19 and TRBJ1-5, with D perhaps TRBD1 (5 bases). Germline V gene data show CDR1 as LNHDA and CDR2 as SQIVND (reference sequence). V dropped 4 bases and J dropped 11 bases, with 9 bases sitting between them. This CDR3 is built from 11 residues. The CDR3 sequence is CASSTGGAQHF. The CDR3 DNA reads TGTGCCAGTAGTACCGGGGGGGCCCAGCATTTT.

The chain carries TRBV2 and TRBJ2-7, with 8 bases that match TRBD1. V trimming: 5 bases; J trimming: 9 bases; junction bases outside the gene matches: 12. This CDR3 has 14 amino acids. Germline V CDR1 and CDR2: SNHLY, FYNNEI. DNA for the CDR3: TGTGCCAGCAGTTCGGACAGGGAAGAAGTGAGGCAGTACTTC. Encoded protein: CASSSDREEVRQYF.

CDR3 residues: CAWSDQGLHYGYTF. CDR3 in DNA: TGTGCCTGGAGTGATCAGGGATTGCACTATGGCTACACCTTC. The chain couples TRBV30 to TRBJ1-2; possible D gene TRBD1, 5 bases. Germline loops: CDR1 GTSNPN, CDR2 SVGIG (reference sequence). The CDR3 sequence is 14 residues long. Trimming left V 1 base short and J 3 bases short, with 12 bases between. Supplemented by reference TRBV30 and TRBJ1-2, the full variable domain reads SQTIHQWPATLVQPVGSPLSLECTVEGTSNPNLYWYRQAAGRGLQLLFYSVGIGQISSEVPQNLSASRPQDRQFILSSKKLLLSDSGFYLCAWSDQGLHYGYTFGSGTRLTVV.

The chain recombines TRBV23-1 with TRBJ1-1; no reliable D call. TRBV23-1 is given ORF status, its function remaining uncertain. The CDR3 loop spans 17 amino acids. Trimming pared 2 bases from V and 1 base from J, leaving 17 bases between. The chain's CDR3 is CASSQPPGAAPNTEAFF. The CDR3 coding sequence is TGCGCCAGCAGTCAACCGCCCGGAGCAGCGCCGAACACTGAAGCTTTCTTT.

This chain uses TRBV18 with TRBJ1-1; D not resolved. CDR3 length: 17 residues. Germline V gene data show CDR1 as KGHSH and CDR2 as LQKENI. Trimming stripped 2 bases from V and 6 bases from J, with 22 bases between. The CDR3 spells CASSPATTGPLLAEAFF. The CDR3 DNA follows: TGTGCCAGCTCACCAGCAACAACCGGGCCCCTACTAGCTGAAGCTTTCTTT.

The V gene is TRBV19, the J gene TRBJ2-1; a possible D gene is TRBD2 (6 bases). CDR3 size: 15 residues. The germline V gene has CDR1 LNHDA and CDR2 SQIVND (reference sequence). The V gene lost 2 bases and the J gene lost 4 bases, with 12 bases spanning the gap. The CDR3 loop reads CASSILGAGYNEQFF. The CDR3 nucleotides read TGTGCCAGTAGTATATTGGGAGCGGGTTACAATGAGCAGTTCTTC.

This chain links TRBV5-1 with TRBJ2-7, with 10 bases identical to TRBD2. This CDR3 spans 17 amino acids. The germline V gene has CDR1 SGHRS and CDR2 YFSETQ. Trimming took 4 bases from V and 3 from J; bases not matched to a gene: 13. The CDR3 loop reads CASSPGNSGGKHYEQYF. DNA of the CDR3: TGCGCCAGCAGCCCAGGGAATAGCGGGGGGAAACACTACGAGCAGTACTTC.

The chain is built from TRBV7-2 and TRBJ2-5, with TRBD2 matching 9 bases. Germline CDR1 SGHTA, CDR2 FQGNSA. CDR3 length equals 16 residues. Unmatched junction bases numbered 12, after V lost 5 bases and J lost 5 bases. The DNA for the CDR3 is TGTGCCAGCAGCCGCTTCGGCGGGGGGGCTGGGGAGACCCAGTACTTC. This translates into CASSRFGGGAGETQYF.

The J gene is TRBJ2-1, the V gene TRBV6-4, with 9 positions matching TRBD1. This CDR3 comprises 15 residues. The germline V gene has CDR1 MRHNA and CDR2 SNTAGT. The V segment lost 5 bases and the J segment 6 bases; nucleotides outside the gene matches: 8. In DNA form, the CDR3 reads TGTGCCAGCAGTCCAACAGGGGGCGAATTCAATGAGCAGTTCTTC. Protein sequence: CASSPTGGEFNEQFF.

The rearrangement links TRBV9 to TRBJ2-2; D remains unclear. This CDR3 is built from 12 residues. Germline-derived CDR1 and CDR2 are SGDLS and YYNGEE. V dropped 1 base and J dropped 6 bases, with 4 bases sitting between them. The CDR3 here is CASSVSSGELFF. CDR3 sequence (DNA): TGTGCCAGCAGCGTATCTTCCGGGGAGCTGTTTTTT.

The chain carries TRBV6-6 and TRBJ1-1, with D unclear. Germline V gives CDR1 MNHNY, CDR2 SVGAGI (reference sequence). CDR3 size: 13 residues. V gave up 5 bases and J gave up 5 bases, with 12 bases separating them. Here the CDR3 DNA reads TGTGCCAGCAGTCGTCTTTCACGGACTGAAGCTTTCTTT. It yields the protein CASSRLSRTEAFF.

The V gene is TRBV27, the J gene TRBJ2-7; 7 positions match TRBD1. With V trimmed by 0 bases and J by 3 bases, 2 bases remained unmatched. The germline gives CDR1 MNHEY, CDR2 SMNVEV (reference sequence). The CDR3 is made up of 14 amino acids. As DNA, the CDR3 is TGTGCCAGCAGTTTATCTCGACAGGGCTACGAGCAGTACTTC. As protein: CASSLSRQGYEQYF.

The rearrangement links TRBV12-2 to TRBJ2-4; the table's D call of TRBD1 was not tested on the DNA. TRBV12-2 is a pseudogene locus. This CDR3 contains 15 residues. CDR3: CASPRTGGVGNIQYF. The CDR3 DNA sequence: TGTGCAAGTCCCCGAACAGGGGGGGTAGGAAACATTCAGTACTTC.

The rearrangement joins TRBV13 to TRBJ2-1, with 11 bases that match TRBD2. CDR3 size: 18 residues. Looked up from germline, CDR1 is PRHDT and CDR2 is FYEKMQ (reference sequence). J lost 2 bases, V lost 1 base, and 7 bases had no gene match. CDR3 region: CASSLALTSGGAYNEQFF. For the CDR3, the DNA is TGTGCCAGCAGCTTAGCCTTAACTAGCGGGGGCGCCTACAATGAGCAGTTCTTC.